The TCR beta chain described here comes from a study of blood T cells in healthy people across ages (dated by TCRdb to the mid-2010s). About the investigation overall: Template switching captured roughly one uniquely barcoded TCR beta cDNA molecule per two T cells in model experiments. To track age-related changes in TCR beta repertoire diversity, the study relied on deep sequencing normalized with unique cDNA molecular identifiers. Four age groups were formed from the donors: young (average roughly 16 years), middle-aged (around 41), aged (around 68) and long-lived (around 80). Donors of different ages were randomly distributed across sequencing lanes to avoid experimental bias. Two additional independent replicas of 1 million unique cDNA reads from the same blood draw were analyzed for two donors (one aged 18 to 29 and one aged 80 or older). The full study reports these points: The CMV infection status of donors was not known, potentially confounding age-related changes in expanded clonotypes. As age increased, observed TCR beta diversity per million T cells dropped in a roughly linear way, and a significant reduction was already evident by age about 40. Conclusive comparison of naive and antigen-experienced compartments was prevented by the profiling of bulk unsorted PBMCs. Estimates of total diversity based on one million sequenced T cells were regarded as lower bounds and as underestimates. Observed TCR beta diversity correlated strongly with the percentage of naive T cells measured by flow cytometry. Compared with the aged group, more naive CD4+ T cells, fewer expanded clones and increased TCR diversity were shown by the long-lived group, suggesting age selection.

Systemically healthy Caucasian individuals from Russia, roughly 40 in total and aged roughly 6 to 95 years, were included as donors. Each donor gave roughly 9 milliliters of peripheral blood, drawn into EDTA-treated Vacutainer tubes. Ficoll-Paque density-gradient centrifugation was used to isolate PBMCs, with at least 6 million obtained per sample. Total RNA was extracted from PBMCs with Trizol reagent, with at least 6 micrograms obtained per sample. Naive CD45RAhigh/CD27high T cell percentages were measured by flow cytometry on a PBMC aliquot from every donor. Libraries were built with 5' RACE. Sequenced on an Illumina HiSeq 2500. A second about 6 to 11 cycle PCR used a sample-barcoded 5' primer and a J-beta primer mix. A template-switch 5' adaptor carrying 12 random nucleotides introduced a unique molecular identifier onto each TCR beta cDNA molecule. Each sample yielded at least 2.5 million CDR3-containing paired-end reads. All of the RNA was converted into first-strand cDNA using the Mint cDNA synthesis kit, with a TRBC-specific oligonucleotide serving as the primer. Following uracil-DNA glycosylase treatment, all cDNA underwent a first 18-cycle PCR with the universal primers M1SS and BC2_uni_R. Concerning the study's data processing: Each sample was normalized by randomly selecting 1 million high-quality reads, each carrying a distinct molecular identifier. Reads sharing molecular identifiers were discarded rather than binned into consensus sequences. CDR3 identification, clonotype clustering and error correction used MiTCR with a Q25 quality threshold and the strictest error-elimination algorithm. A nonparametric unseen species model using Euler transformation provided a lower-bound estimate of total TCR beta diversity. TCRdb redid the processing of the public reads, applying fastp at Q25 and MiXCR, and retained in-frame beta chains. Each CDR3 protein gets just one entry, which takes the most common genes and DNA from the rows behind it. The V and J calls and clone size are TCRdb's, not the authors'. The sample table records about 1 million distinct CDR3 sequences; more than 40% of these occur just once. The ten top clones hold approximately 17% of the sample.

In its sample, this clonotype was seen a few times. Its target antigen remains unknown. No clone much larger than this one lies a single base away; base qualities are absent. Material: blood. This receptor was obtained from a woman aged 60-75 years in good health.

The DNA sequence is as follows: TGCGCCAGCAGCTTGGTCCAGGGGGCAGGTGGCTACACCTTC. Translation gives CASSLVQGAGGYTF. Here the chain combines TRBV5-1 and TRBJ1-2, with 8 bases matching TRBD1. The CDR3 has 14 amino acids, counting the end cysteine and phenylalanine. Left in the record is the CDR3 DNA by itself, 42 bases read in frame from the first base. Trimmed from V: 0 bases; trimmed from J: 7 bases; junction bases lacking a gene match: 5. CDR1 and CDR2 are drawn from the germline V gene: SGHRS, YFSETQ.